This T cell receptor (beta chain) was recovered during a study of blood T cell repertoires in COVID-19. Sequenced by immunoSEQ multiplex PCR; TCRdb stores in-frame clones only, minus some. The sample lists around 450,000 clones, around nine tenths occurring once. Per the germline V gene, CDR1 is WSHSY and CDR2 is SAAADI. The germline V and J ends were trimmed by 6 bases and 2 bases, with 7 bases remaining between them. The CDR3 covers 12 residues. The sample taken for sequencing was peripheral blood. The chain is built from TRBV10-2 and TRBJ1-1; D gene ambiguous. This sequence was found in a woman younger than 45 with acute or convalescent COVID-19. CDR3 sequence: CASSTRNTEAFF. In DNA, the CDR3 is TGCGCCAGCAGCACTCGAAACACTGAAGCTTTCTTT.